These T cell receptor beta chains were read from a single sample in a study of blood T cell repertoires in COVID-19. TCRdb keeps only in-frame clones here, not all; method: immunoSEQ multiplex PCR. The sample has tens of thousands of clones, about 88% seen once. The specimen was peripheral blood. The receptor source for this set is a human donor in a cohort sampled during active COVID-19. The CDR3 runs from the conserved cysteine through the conserved F or W. The D gene is left open where the match is weak. Rows may omit the clone size; those that give it use once, few, many or a size class.

V	length	D	J	size	CDR3	DNA
TRBV7-2	13	NA	TRBJ2-7	once	CASRLQGPYEQYF	TGTGCCAGCAGACTACAGGGCCCCTACGAGCAGTACTTC
TRBV7-2	13	NA	TRBJ2-1	NA	CASSLGTYNEQFF	TGTGCCAGCAGCTTAGGTACCTACAATGAGCAGTTCTTC
TRBV7-8	13	NA	TRBJ2-1	NA	CASSPRAGNEQFF	TGTGCCAGCAGCCCGAGGGCCGGGAATGAGCAGTTCTTC
TRBV4-1	17	TRBD2	TRBJ2-7	few	CASSQVSGSSSSYEQYF	TGCGCCAGCAGCCAAGTCAGCGGGAGTTCCTCCTCCTACGAGCAGTACTTC
TRBV19	14	TRBD1	TRBJ2-3	NA	CASSSSRGLDTQYF	TGTGCCAGTAGCTCCTCCAGGGGGCTCGATACGCAGTATTTT
TRBV12-5	15	NA	TRBJ1-2	NA	CASGLVIGGSYGYTF	TGTGCTAGTGGTTTGGTCATTGGAGGGAGCTATGGCTACACCTTC
TRBV6-6	15	TRBD2	TRBJ2-1	NA	CASSPASGSSGEQFF	TGTGCCAGCAGTCCAGCTAGCGGGAGTAGCGGTGAGCAGTTCTTC
TRBV27	15	TRBD2	TRBJ2-1	NA	CASSQTSGNYNEQFF	TGTGCCAGCAGTCAAACTAGCGGGAACTACAATGAGCAGTTCTTC
TRBV19	17	TRBD1	TRBJ1-1	NA	CASSISSGGVWDTEAFF	TGTGCCAGTAGTATAAGCTCAGGGGGCGTTTGGGACACTGAAGCTTTCTTT
TRBV15	16	TRBD2	TRBJ2-1	NA	CATSRDGLAGGNEQFF	TGTGCCACCAGCAGGGACGGACTAGCGGGAGGAAATGAGCAGTTCTTC
TRBV6-5	12	NA	TRBJ1-1	NA	CASSYGRAEAFF	TGTGCCAGCAGTTACGGGCGTGCTGAAGCTTTCTTT
TRBV9	14	NA	TRBJ1-1	NA	CASSVVPSGTEAFF	TGTGCCAGCAGCGTAGTTCCATCGGGCACTGAAGCTTTCTTT
TRBV7-9	12	NA	TRBJ1-1	NA	CASSPQGTEAFF	TGTGCCAGCAGCCCCCAGGGAACTGAAGCTTTCTTT
TRBV6-6	16	NA	TRBJ1-1	NA	CASSYPQRPGQKEAFF	TGTGCCAGCAGTTACCCGCAGCGCCCCGGACAGAAGGAAGCTTTCTTT
TRBV9	13	NA	TRBJ1-2	NA	CASSVTSNYGYTF	TGTGCCAGCAGCGTAACTTCTAACTATGGCTACACCTTC
TRBV15	12	NA	TRBJ1-4	NA	CATRDSNEKLFF	TGTGCCACCAGGGACAGTAATGAAAAACTGTTTTTT